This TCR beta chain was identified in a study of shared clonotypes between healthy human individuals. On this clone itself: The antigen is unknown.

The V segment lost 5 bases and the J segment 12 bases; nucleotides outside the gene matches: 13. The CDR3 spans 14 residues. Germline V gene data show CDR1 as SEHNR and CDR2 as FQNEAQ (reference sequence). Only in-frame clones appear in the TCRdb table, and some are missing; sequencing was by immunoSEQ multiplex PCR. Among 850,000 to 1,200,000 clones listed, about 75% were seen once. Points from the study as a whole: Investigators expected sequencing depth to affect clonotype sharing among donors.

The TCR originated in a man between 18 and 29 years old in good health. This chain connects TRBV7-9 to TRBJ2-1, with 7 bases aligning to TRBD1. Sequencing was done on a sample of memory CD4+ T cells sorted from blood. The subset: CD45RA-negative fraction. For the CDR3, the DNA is TGTGCCAGCAGCCGGGACAGTCTGCCTTGGGGGCAGTTCTTC. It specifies CASSRDSLPWGQFF.